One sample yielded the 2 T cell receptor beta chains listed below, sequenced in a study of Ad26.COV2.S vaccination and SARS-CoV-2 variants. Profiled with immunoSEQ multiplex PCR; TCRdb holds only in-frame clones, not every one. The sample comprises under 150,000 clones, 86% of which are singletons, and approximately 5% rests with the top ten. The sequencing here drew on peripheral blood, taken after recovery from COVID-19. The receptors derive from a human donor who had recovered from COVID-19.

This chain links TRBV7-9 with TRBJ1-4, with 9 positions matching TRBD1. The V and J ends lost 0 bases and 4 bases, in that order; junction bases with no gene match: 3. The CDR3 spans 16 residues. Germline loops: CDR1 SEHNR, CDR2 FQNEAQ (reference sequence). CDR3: CASSLAGTGINEKLFF. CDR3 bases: TGTGCCAGCAGCTTAGCCGGGACAGGGATTAATGAAAAACTGTTTTTT.

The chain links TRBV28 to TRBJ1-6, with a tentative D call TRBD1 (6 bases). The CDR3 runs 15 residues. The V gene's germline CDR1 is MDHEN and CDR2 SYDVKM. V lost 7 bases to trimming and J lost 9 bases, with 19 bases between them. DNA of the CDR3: TGTGCCAGCACCCCTGGTGGGGGCTATTTTTCACCCCTCCACTTT. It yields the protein CASTPGGGYFSPLHF.